Shown below are 29 T cell receptor beta chains from a single sample sequenced in a study of blood T cell repertoires in COVID-19. TCRdb's copy holds only in-frame clones and misses some; the assay was immunoSEQ multiplex PCR. Among about 380,000 clones, 88% were seen once, and the ten largest hold 0.9% to 1.5%. The sample taken for sequencing was PBMCs or T cells enriched from blood (not recorded which). The receptors stem from a woman aged 18-30 years who had recovered from COVID-19.

The chain recombines TRBV2 with TRBJ2-1; TRBD2 might be the D (7 bases). The V gene's germline CDR1 is SNHLY and CDR2 FYNNEI. V was trimmed by 6 bases and J by 8 bases, leaving 20 bases between them. The CDR3 covers 15 residues. The CDR3, as DNA: TGTGCCAGCAGCTATATGGACTGGGGGGGCGATGAGCAGTTCTTC. This gives the protein CASSYMDWGGDEQFF.

V is TRBV24-1 and J is TRBJ1-1, with D possibly TRBD1 on 6 matching bases. Trimming stripped 3 bases from V and 0 bases from J, with 22 bases between. CDR3 size: 19 residues. CDR1 is KGHDR and CDR2 is SFDVKD in the germline V gene. CDR3 nucleotide sequence: TGTGCCACCAGTGATGACCGAGGACAGACCGGTATTATGAACACTGAAGCTTTCTTT. This translates into CATSDDRGQTGIMNTEAFF.

The chain recombines TRBV4-1 with TRBJ1-5; TRBD1 might be the D (5 bases). V was cut by 0 bases and J by 5 bases, with 11 bases left in between. Germline V gives CDR1 MGHRA, CDR2 YSYEKL. CDR3 size: 15 residues. The CDR3 sequence: CASSQDAGGDQPQHF. The CDR3 DNA reads as TGCGCCAGCAGCCAAGACGCGGGGGGTGATCAGCCCCAGCATTTT.

The chain carries TRBV13 and TRBJ2-5, with D tentatively TRBD1 (6 bases). The length of the CDR3 is 13 residues. Germline assignment: CDR1 PRHDT and CDR2 FYEKMQ (reference sequence). V was cut by 3 bases and J by 5 bases, with 10 bases left in between. CDR3 loop: CASSFKGDETQYF. DNA for the CDR3: TGTGCCAGCAGCTTCAAGGGGGACGAGACCCAGTACTTC.

The chain is built from TRBV6-2 or TRBV6-3 and TRBJ2-7; D unclear. This CDR3 comprises 13 residues. With 2 bases removed from V and 3 bases from J, the gap between germline ends came to 8 bases. Germline CDR1 is MNHEY and CDR2 is SVGEGT. CDR3 nucleotide sequence: TGTGCCAGCAGTTACCGGAGCATCTACGAGCAGTACTTC. Translated, it gives CASSYRSIYEQYF.

The gene calls are TRBV12-5 and TRBJ1-5, with a weak D call TRBD1 (6 bases). This CDR3 contains 15 residues. V lost 6 bases and J lost 1, with 13 bases in between. Germline V gives CDR1 LGHNT, CDR2 FRNRAP. The CDR3 nucleotides read TGTGCTAGTGGACAGGGACATCTGAGCAATCAGCCCCAGCATTTT. This translates into CASGQGHLSNQPQHF. Drawing the rest from reference TRBV12-5 and TRBJ1-5, the complete variable domain is DARVTQTPRHKVTEMGQEVTMRCQPILGHNTVFWYRQTMMQGLELLAYFRNRAPLDDSGMPKDRFSAEMPDATLATLKIQPSEPRDSAVYFCASGQGHLSNQPQHFGDGTRLSIL.

V gene TRBV5-6 combines with J gene TRBJ2-3; perhaps TRBD1 as D (5 bases). V lost 5 bases and J 2 bases, leaving 12 bases between the germline ends. The CDR3 runs 14 residues. Germline values: CDR1 SGHDT, CDR2 YYEEEE. The CDR3 sequence: CASRERGITDTQYF. CDR3 in DNA: TGTGCCAGCAGGGAAAGGGGAATCACAGATACGCAGTATTTT.

The chain recombines TRBV12-5 with TRBJ2-7, with 11 bases matching TRBD2. The CDR3 runs 16 residues. The V gene end was trimmed by 0 bases and the J gene end by 1 base; junction bases not matched to a gene: 2. Germline V gene data show CDR1 as LGHNT and CDR2 as FRNRAP. CDR3 coding DNA: TGTGCTAGTGGTTTGGTAGGGACTAGCGGTTCCTACGAGCAGTACTTC. This encodes CASGLVGTSGSYEQYF.

The count of this clone is one. The gene calls are TRBV5-4 and TRBJ2-3, with 9 bases matching TRBD2. V shed 6 bases, J shed 2 bases, and the junction held 7 bases outside the gene matches. Germline V CDR1 and CDR2: SGHNT, YYREEE (reference sequence). CDR3 length: 15 residues. CDR3 sequence (DNA): TGTGCCAGCACGAGGGCGGGGGGGACCACAGATACGCAGTATTTT. Residues: CASTRAGGTTDTQYF.

This clone appeared many times. This chain uses TRBV4-2 with TRBJ2-1, with 10 nucleotides matching TRBD2. Germline assignment: CDR1 LGHNA and CDR2 YNFKEQ. V shed 0 bases and J 7 bases; nucleotides not matched to a gene: 6. The CDR3 spans 16 residues. CDR3 sequence (DNA): TGTGCCAGCAGCCAAGATAAAAGCGGGGGGGCAAATGAGCAGTTCTTC. It codes for CASSQDKSGGANEQFF.

The rearrangement links TRBV27 to TRBJ2-1; a possible D gene is TRBD1 (6 bases). V lost 7 bases and J 1 base, leaving 20 bases between the germline ends. This CDR3 region has 17 residues. Germline assignment: CDR1 MNHEY and CDR2 SMNVEV (reference sequence). Written as DNA, the CDR3 is TGTGCCAGCACAGTGAGGGCCAGGGGCCGATCCTACAATGAGCAGTTCTTC. Its translation: CASTVRARGRSYNEQFF.

The chain combines TRBV9 with TRBJ1-2, with unresolved D. Trimming cost V 0 bases and J 6 bases, with 12 bases left between them. The germline gives CDR1 SGDLS, CDR2 YYNGEE. This CDR3 region has 14 residues. CDR3 DNA sequence: TGTGCCAGCAGCGTAGATGGTTGGCAGGATGGCTACACCTTC. Translation gives CASSVDGWQDGYTF. Looking up the rest from reference TRBV9 and TRBJ1-2 gives the full variable domain: DSGVTQTPKHLITATGQRVTLRCSPRSGDLSVYWYQQSLDQGLQFLIQYYNGEERAKGNILERFSAQQFPDLHSELNLSSLELGDSALYFCASSVDGWQDGYTFGSGTRLTVV.

CDR3 sequence: CASSGGAGDTQYF. The DNA for the CDR3 is TGTGCCAGCAGTGGGGGGGCAGGTGATACGCAGTATTTT. The chain employs TRBV19 and TRBJ2-3; D is possibly TRBD2 (7 bases). Germline lookup yields CDR1 LNHDA and CDR2 SQIVND (reference sequence). This CDR3 spans 13 amino acids. Between the trimmed V and J ends, which lost 9 bases and 6 bases, there was a span of 16 bases.

DNA for the CDR3: TGTGCTAGTGGTTTGCCTCGGGGGGTTTCGAACACTGAAGCTTTCTTT. It specifies CASGLPRGVSNTEAFF. The chain recombines TRBV12-5 with TRBJ1-1, with D perhaps TRBD1 (5 bases). The CDR3 extends over 16 amino acids. The V end was cut by 2 bases, the J end by 1 base, with 14 bases between. Germline assignment: CDR1 LGHNT and CDR2 FRNRAP. Based on the CDR3 plus reference TRBV12-5 and TRBJ1-1, the full variable domain is DARVTQTPRHKVTEMGQEVTMRCQPILGHNTVFWYRQTMMQGLELLAYFRNRAPLDDSGMPKDRFSAEMPDATLATLKIQPSEPRDSAVYFCASGLPRGVSNTEAFFGQGTRLTVV.

This sequence joins TRBV15 and TRBJ2-7; TRBD1 agrees at 8 bases. V trimming: 4 bases; J trimming: 3 bases; junction bases outside the gene matches: 5. The germline V gene has CDR1 LNHNV and CDR2 YYDKDF (reference sequence). The CDR3 runs to 14 residues. For the CDR3, the DNA is TGTGCCACCAGCAAGGAAGGACAGGGCTACGAGCAGTACTTC. As protein: CATSKEGQGYEQYF.

The chain uses TRBV7-9 and TRBJ1-2; maybe TRBD1 (6 bases). Trimming left V 5 bases short and J 0 bases short, with 16 bases between. The CDR3 has 16 amino acids. CDR1 and CDR2 from the germline V gene are SEHNR and FQNEAQ (reference sequence). CDR3 loop: CASSLVGTMANYGYTF. The DNA for the CDR3 is TGTGCCAGCAGCCTGGTAGGGACAATGGCTAACTATGGCTACACCTTC.

The rearrangement joins TRBV15 to TRBJ1-4; D not resolved. The ends were cut back, 0 bases at V and 8 bases at J, with 13 bases in the middle. The CDR3 is made up of 15 amino acids. CDR1 and CDR2 (germline): LNHNV, YYDKDF (reference sequence). The CDR3 here is CATSRDPGWSEKLFF. The CDR3 nucleotides are TGTGCCACCAGCAGAGATCCCGGGTGGAGCGAAAAACTGTTTTTT.

The chain couples TRBV23-1 to TRBJ2-5, with 15 bases matching TRBD2. TRBV23-1 is flagged as an ORF with uncertain function. The CDR3 extends over 16 amino acids. Trimming cost V 6 bases and J 5 bases; bases outside gene matches: 7. The CDR3 sequence: CASRAGTSGGWETQYF. The CDR3 DNA reads TGCGCCAGCAGAGCCGGGACTAGCGGGGGGTGGGAGACCCAGTACTTC.

The V gene is TRBV6-5, the J gene TRBJ1-6; D may be TRBD1 (5 bases). CDR1 and CDR2 (germline): MNHEY, SVGAGI. CDR3 length equals 14 residues. V was cut by 2 bases and J by 7 bases, with 9 bases left in between. CDR3 in amino acids: CASSYRGGNSPLHF. The CDR3 DNA reads as TGTGCCAGCAGTTACAGGGGAGGAAATTCACCCCTCCACTTT.

This rearrangement joins TRBV11-2 to TRBJ2-7; 12 bases are a match to TRBD2. The germline V gene has CDR1 SGHAT and CDR2 FQNNGV. The junction had 7 bases not matched to a gene; V was cut back by 5 bases and J by 2 bases. The CDR3 runs to 16 residues. The CDR3 loop reads CASSQTSGGPTYEQYF. For the CDR3, the DNA is TGTGCCAGCAGCCAAACTAGCGGGGGGCCCACCTACGAGCAGTACTTC.

The gene calls are TRBV27 and TRBJ1-1, with 8 bases matching TRBD1. The CDR3 loop spans 14 amino acids. The germline V gene has CDR1 MNHEY and CDR2 SMNVEV (reference sequence). V lost 6 bases and J lost 1; bases outside the gene matches: 4. The CDR3, as DNA: TGTGCCAGCAGCCCGACAGGGGCGAACACTGAAGCTTTCTTT. Translation gives CASSPTGANTEAFF.

This clone is a singleton in its sample. The chain couples TRBV11-2 to TRBJ2-7, with 7 bases that match TRBD1. V was clipped by 2 bases and J by 1 base; unmatched bases: 2. Germline CDR1 reads SGHAT; CDR2 reads FQNNGV. The CDR3 loop spans 14 amino acids. The CDR3 loop reads CASSLSRGSYEQYF. CDR3 in DNA: TGTGCCAGCAGCTTAAGCAGGGGGTCCTACGAGCAGTACTTC. Based on the CDR3 plus reference TRBV11-2 and TRBJ2-7, the full variable domain is EAGVAQSPRYKIIEKRQSVAFWCNPISGHATLYWYQQILGQGPKLLIQFQNNGVVDDSQLPKDRFSAERLKGVDSTLKIQPAKLEDSAVYLCASSLSRGSYEQYFGPGTRLTVT.

This sequence joins TRBV6-5 and TRBJ1-1, with TRBD1 matching over 7 bases. CDR3 size: 12 residues. CDR1 and CDR2 from the germline V gene are MNHEY and SVGAGI. V gave up 9 bases and J gave up 5 bases; unmatched junction bases: 6. CDR3 sequence reads: CASKQGITEAFF. The CDR3 nucleotides read TGTGCCAGTAAACAGGGGATTACTGAAGCTTTCTTT.

The rearrangement uses TRBV5-1 and TRBJ1-6; 7 bases align to TRBD1. The J segment lost 8 bases and the V segment lost 4 bases, leaving 6 bases of the junction unmatched. This CDR3 has 14 residues. Germline V gene sequence: CDR1 SGHRS, CDR2 YFSETQ. The CDR3 sequence is CASSKGQRDSPLHF. The CDR3 DNA reads as TGCGCCAGCAGCAAGGGACAGCGGGATTCACCCCTCCACTTT. Filled out from reference TRBV5-1 and TRBJ1-6, the complete variable domain reads KAGVTQTPRYLIKTRGQQVTLSCSPISGHRSVSWYQQTPGQGLQFLFEYFSETQRNKGNFPGRFSGRQFSNSRSEMNVSTLELGDSALYLCASSKGQRDSPLHFGNGTRLTVT.

This rearrangement joins TRBV7-9 to TRBJ2-7; 7 nucleotides align to TRBD1. Germline CDR1 reads SEHNR; CDR2 reads FQNEAQ (reference sequence). With 1 base clipped from V and 0 bases from J, the junction kept 3 bases outside the gene matches. The CDR3 is 15 amino acids. CDR3 region: CASSLVGQHSYEQYF. The DNA for the CDR3 is TGTGCCAGCAGCTTAGTGGGACAGCACTCCTACGAGCAGTACTTC.

This rearrangement joins TRBV5-8 to TRBJ2-7; 10 nucleotides match TRBD2. CDR1 is SGHTS and CDR2 is YDEGEE in the germline V gene. V lost 3 bases to trimming and J lost 0 bases; unmatched junction nucleotides: 6. The CDR3 consists of 16 residues. This CDR3 is CASSSVTSGVSYEQYF. The DNA for the CDR3 is TGTGCCAGCAGCTCAGTTACTAGCGGGGTCTCCTACGAGCAGTACTTC.

V gene TRBV7-2 combines with J gene TRBJ2-1; 10 bases fit TRBD1. The germline CDR1 and CDR2 sequences are SGHTA and FQGNSA. The trim removed 3 bases at V and 9 bases at J, leaving 8 bases unmatched. The CDR3 spans 15 residues. CDR3 region: CASSFWTGGFGEQFF. The CDR3 nucleotides are TGTGCCAGCAGCTTCTGGACAGGGGGTTTCGGTGAGCAGTTCTTC.

V is TRBV5-5 and J is TRBJ2-4; TRBD2 matches 14 bases. The CDR3 contains 17 residues. The ends lost 2 bases at V and 2 bases at J; junction bases unmatched: 3. Germline V CDR1 and CDR2: SGHKS, YYEKEE (reference sequence). DNA of the CDR3: TGTGCCAGCAGCTTTGGACTAGCGGGGGGAACCAAAAACATTCAGTACTTC. It translates to CASSFGLAGGTKNIQYF.

The rearrangement links TRBV7-2 to TRBJ1-4; D perhaps matches TRBD1 (5 bases). The CDR3 is made up of 14 amino acids. Germline loops: CDR1 SGHTA, CDR2 FQGNSA. Trimming pared 7 bases from V and 12 bases from J, leaving 21 bases between. CDR3 residues: CASTPGGNSRELFF. The CDR3 DNA follows: TGTGCCAGCACCCCAGGTGGAAATTCCAGGGAACTGTTTTTT.